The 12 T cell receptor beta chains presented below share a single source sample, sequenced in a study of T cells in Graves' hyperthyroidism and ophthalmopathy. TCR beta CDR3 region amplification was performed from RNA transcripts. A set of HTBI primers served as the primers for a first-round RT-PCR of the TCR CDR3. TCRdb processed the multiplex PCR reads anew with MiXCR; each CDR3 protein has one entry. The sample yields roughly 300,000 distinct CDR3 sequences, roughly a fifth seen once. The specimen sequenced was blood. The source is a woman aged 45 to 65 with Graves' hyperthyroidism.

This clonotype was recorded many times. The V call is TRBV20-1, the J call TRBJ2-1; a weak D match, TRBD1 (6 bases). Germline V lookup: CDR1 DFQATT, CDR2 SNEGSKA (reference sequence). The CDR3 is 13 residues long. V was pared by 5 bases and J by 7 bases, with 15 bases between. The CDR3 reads CSAYSRGSNEQFF. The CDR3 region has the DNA TGCAGTGCTTATTCAAGGGGGTCGAATGAGCAGTTCTTC.

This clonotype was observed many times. The CDR3 DNA is TGCAGCGCCACTACCTCAGGGGCGACTGAAGCTTTCTTT. Its translation is CSATTSGATEAFF. The rearrangement joins TRBV29-1 to TRBJ1-1; the D gene is possibly TRBD1 (6 bases). The CDR3 has 13 amino acids. Germline V gene data show CDR1 as SQVTM and CDR2 as ANQGSEA. Trimming pared 7 bases from V and 5 bases from J, leaving 17 bases between.

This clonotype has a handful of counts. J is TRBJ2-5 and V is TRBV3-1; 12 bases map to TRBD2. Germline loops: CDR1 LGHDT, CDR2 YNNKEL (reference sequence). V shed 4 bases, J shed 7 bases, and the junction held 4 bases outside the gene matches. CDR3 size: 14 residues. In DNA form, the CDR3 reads TGTGCCAGCAGCCCCTCTAGCGGGGGGGGGACCCAGTACTTC. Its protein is CASSPSSGGGTQYF.

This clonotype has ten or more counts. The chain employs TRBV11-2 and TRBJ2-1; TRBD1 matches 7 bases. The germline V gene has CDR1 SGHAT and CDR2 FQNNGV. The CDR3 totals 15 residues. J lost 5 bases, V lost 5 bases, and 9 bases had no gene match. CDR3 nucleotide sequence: TGTGCCAGCAGCCGAATCCCGGGACAGAACAATGAGCAGTTCTTC. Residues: CASSRIPGQNNEQFF.

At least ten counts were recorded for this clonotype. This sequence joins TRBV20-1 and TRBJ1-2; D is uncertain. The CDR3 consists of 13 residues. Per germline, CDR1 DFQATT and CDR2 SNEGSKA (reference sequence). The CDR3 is CSASVAENYGYTF. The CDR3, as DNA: TGCAGCGCAAGCGTGGCAGAAAACTATGGCTACACCTTC.

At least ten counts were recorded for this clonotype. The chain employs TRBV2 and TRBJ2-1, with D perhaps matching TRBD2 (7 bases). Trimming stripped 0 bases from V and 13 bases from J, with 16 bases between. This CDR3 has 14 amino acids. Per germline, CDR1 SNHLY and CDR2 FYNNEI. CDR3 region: CASSEALWGGAQFF. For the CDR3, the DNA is TGTGCCAGCAGTGAAGCGCTTTGGGGGGGCGCACAGTTCTTC.

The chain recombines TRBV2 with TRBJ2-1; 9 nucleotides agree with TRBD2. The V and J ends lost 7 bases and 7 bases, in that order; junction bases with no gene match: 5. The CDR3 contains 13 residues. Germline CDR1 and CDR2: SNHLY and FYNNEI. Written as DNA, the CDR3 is TGTGCCAGCACCCCCCTAGCGGGAAATGAGCAGTTCTTC. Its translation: CASTPLAGNEQFF.

The CDR3 reads CASSLTSGNIRNIQYF. Written as DNA, the CDR3 is TGTGCCAGCAGTCTTACTAGCGGGAATATCAGAAACATTCAGTACTTC. The chain carries TRBV28 and TRBJ2-4; TRBD2 matches 10 bases. V shed 5 bases and J 6 bases; nucleotides not matched to a gene: 10. CDR3 size: 16 residues. Germline V lookup: CDR1 MDHEN, CDR2 SYDVKM.

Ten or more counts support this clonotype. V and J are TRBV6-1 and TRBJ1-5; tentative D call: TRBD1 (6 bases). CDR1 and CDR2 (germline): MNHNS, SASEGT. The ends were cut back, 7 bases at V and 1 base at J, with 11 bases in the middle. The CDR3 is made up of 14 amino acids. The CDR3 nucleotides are TGTGCCAGCAACCTAGACAGGAGCAATCAGCCCCAGCATTTT. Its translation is CASNLDRSNQPQHF.

The CDR3 DNA reads as TGTGCCAGCGGGCTAGGAGGGATAGATACGCAGTATTTT. It encodes CASGLGGIDTQYF. V and J are TRBV5-8 and TRBJ2-3, with a possible D match to TRBD2 (6 bases). The germline CDR1 and CDR2 sequences are SGHTS and YDEGEE. This CDR3 comprises 13 residues. Trimming shortened V by 7 bases and J by 5 bases, and 14 bases separated the two germline ends.

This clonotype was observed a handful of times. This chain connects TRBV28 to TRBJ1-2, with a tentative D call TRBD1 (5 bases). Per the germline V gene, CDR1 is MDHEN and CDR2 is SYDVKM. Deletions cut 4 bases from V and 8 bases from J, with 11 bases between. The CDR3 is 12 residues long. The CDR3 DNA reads TGTGCCAGCAGTTCGACAGTAGGAGGCTACACCTTC. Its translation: CASSSTVGGYTF.

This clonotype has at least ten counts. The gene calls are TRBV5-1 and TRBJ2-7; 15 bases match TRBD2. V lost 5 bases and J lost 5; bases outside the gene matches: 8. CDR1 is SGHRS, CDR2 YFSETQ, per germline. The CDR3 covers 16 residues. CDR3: CASSSGLAGGRDEQYF. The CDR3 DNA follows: TGCGCCAGCAGTTCCGGACTAGCGGGAGGGCGGGACGAGCAGTACTTC.